Below, one T cell receptor beta chain is given with its context. As yet, its antigen is unknown. A read error is possible here, since a much larger clone lies one base away. This record belongs to a study of tumor and adjacent non-tumor tissue in lung cancer. At the level of the study: The cohort had approximately 12 adenocarcinoma, a couple of squamous cell and 1 small cell patients. Each sample yielded some 4 million productive TCRbeta reads on average.

Whole-study findings and limits: Higher tumor TCR diversity was associated with shorter survival. Normal lung showed higher cumulative top 100 clone frequency than tumor.

RNA was extracted from bulk tissue without any cell sorting. The library came from three nested PCR rounds adapted from ARM-PCR protocols. TCRdb fed the multiplex PCR reads into MiXCR, producing one record per CDR3 protein. The sample shows about 110,000 distinct CDR3 sequences, more than 60% of them seen only once. The germline V gene encodes CDR1 MNHNS and CDR2 SASEGT. The CDR3 has 14 residues. V is TRBV6-1 and J is TRBJ2-2; the D gene is possibly TRBD1 (5 bases). Sequenced: lung tumor tissue. The sequence was collected from a woman aged 60-75 years with non-small cell lung cancer. CDR3 loop: CATPRGPYTGQLFF. CDR3 coding DNA: TGTGCCACCCCTAGGGGCCCATACACCGGGCAGCTGTTTTTT.